This T cell receptor beta chain emerged from a study of siplizumab effects on memory and regulatory T cells. With respect to this clone: The target antigen is unknown.

This CDR3 is 18 amino acids long. The J segment lost 7 bases and the V segment lost 0 bases, leaving 13 bases of the junction unmatched. Per germline, CDR1 SGHRS and CDR2 YFSETQ. Measured with immunoSEQ multiplex PCR; TCRdb has only the in-frame clones, and not every one. The sample has fewer than 130,000 clones; around 90% are singletons. The study, taken as a whole, reports: Significantly reduced by siplizumab was the cumulative frequency of alloreactive sequences, namely those traceable to unstimulated CD4+ memory cells. The alloreactive clones that mapped to unstimulated subsets made up only a minor fraction. Naive T cells were seemingly more diverse than memory cells, and major contributions to the alloresponse seemed to be made by them.

The clonotype comes from a human donor in good health. The specimen was CD4+ T cells sorted from blood. This sequence joins TRBV5-1 and TRBJ1-1; 12 nucleotides agree with TRBD1. This CDR3 reads CASSLDTGTGGKIGEAFF. The CDR3 DNA reads as TGCGCCAGCAGCTTGGATACCGGGACAGGGGGCAAAATTGGTGAAGCTTTCTTT.